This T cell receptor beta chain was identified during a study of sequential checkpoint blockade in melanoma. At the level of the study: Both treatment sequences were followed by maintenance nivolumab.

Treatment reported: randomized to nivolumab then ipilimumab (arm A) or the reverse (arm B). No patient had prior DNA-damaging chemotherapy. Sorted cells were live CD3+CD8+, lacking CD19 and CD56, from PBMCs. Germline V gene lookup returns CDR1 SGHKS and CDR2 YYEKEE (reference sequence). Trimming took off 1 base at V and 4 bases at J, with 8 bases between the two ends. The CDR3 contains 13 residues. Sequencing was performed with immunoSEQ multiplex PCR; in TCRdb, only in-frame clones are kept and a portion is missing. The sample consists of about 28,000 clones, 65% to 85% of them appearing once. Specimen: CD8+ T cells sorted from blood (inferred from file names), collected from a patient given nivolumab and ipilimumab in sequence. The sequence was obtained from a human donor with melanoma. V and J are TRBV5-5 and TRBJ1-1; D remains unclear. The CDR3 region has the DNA TGTGCCAGCAGCTTGAAGAGAGGCACTGAAGCTTTCTTT. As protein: CASSLKRGTEAFF.